Presented here are 29 T cell receptor beta chains from one specimen sequenced in a study of control samples from healthy donors and cancer patients. Data came from immunoSEQ multiplex PCR; TCRdb stores just in-frame clones and leaves some out. The top ten clones hold 5.7% of a sample with roughly 80,000 clones, more than 70% of them seen once. The source material was blood. These receptor sequences come from a woman aged 45 to 65 in good health.

The J gene is TRBJ1-4, the V gene TRBV2; D is undetermined. The CDR3 has 14 amino acids. CDR1 is SNHLY and CDR2 is FYNNEI in the germline V gene. V lost 2 bases to trimming and J lost 8 bases, with 12 bases between them. The CDR3: CASSESRSGEKLFF. The CDR3 DNA follows: TGTGCCAGCAGTGAATCGCGCAGCGGAGAAAAACTGTTTTTT. The full variable domain, rest sourced from reference TRBV2 and TRBJ1-4, is EPEVTQTPSHQVTQMGQEVILRCVPISNHLYFYWYRQILGQKVEFLVSFYNNEISEKSEIFDDQFSVERPDGSNFTLKIRSTKLEDSAMYFCASSESRSGEKLFFGSGTQLSVL.

The chain joins TRBV2 to TRBJ2-2; 12 bases are a match to TRBD2. V was pared by 7 bases and J by 7 bases, with 7 bases of the junction left unmatched. Germline lookup yields CDR1 SNHLY and CDR2 FYNNEI. CDR3 size: 15 residues. The CDR3: CASTELAGGGGELFF. For the CDR3, the DNA is TGTGCCAGCACCGAGCTAGCGGGGGGGGGCGGGGAGCTGTTTTTT.

The chain joins TRBV18 to TRBJ1-5; D may be TRBD1 (6 bases). This CDR3 comprises 16 residues. V lost 0 bases, J lost 3 bases, and 12 bases lay in between. Germline assignment: CDR1 KGHSH and CDR2 LQKENI. In DNA form, the CDR3 reads TGTGCCAGCTCACCACCGGTCACAGGGTTCAATCAGCCCCAGCATTTT. Translating it yields CASSPPVTGFNQPQHF. Using reference TRBV18 and TRBJ1-5 for the parts outside the CDR3, the full variable domain is NAGVMQNPRHLVRRRGQEARLRCSPMKGHSHVYWYRQLPEEGLKFMVYLQKENIIDESGMPKERFSAEFPKEGPSILRIQQVVRGDSAAYFCASSPPVTGFNQPQHFGDGTRLSIL.

The chain combines TRBV6-5 with TRBJ1-1, with D possibly TRBD1 on 6 matching bases. This CDR3 spans 15 amino acids. V lost 4 bases to trimming and J lost 7 bases, with 19 bases between them. Per the germline V gene, CDR1 is MNHEY and CDR2 is SVGAGI. This CDR3 is CASSSIWGGRNEAFF. CDR3 DNA sequence: TGTGCCAGCAGTTCGATCTGGGGGGGCCGGAATGAAGCTTTCTTT.

The V gene is TRBV30, the J gene TRBJ2-3, with D unclear. Per the germline V gene, CDR1 is GTSNPN and CDR2 is SVGIG (reference sequence). The CDR3 spans 12 residues. Deletions cut 3 bases from V and 6 bases from J, with 10 bases between. Here the CDR3 DNA reads TGTGCCTGGAGAGGGAATACCGATACGCAGTATTTT. This encodes CAWRGNTDTQYF.

V is TRBV10-3 and J is TRBJ2-7, with a possible D match to TRBD2 (5 bases). Germline V gene lookup returns CDR1 ENHRY and CDR2 SYGVKD. CDR3 length equals 15 residues. Trimming took 2 bases from V and 3 from J, leaving 14 bases between them. DNA of the CDR3: TGTGCCATCAGTGAGACAACTAGAACGGGCTACGAGCAGTACTTC. It is translated as CAISETTRTGYEQYF.

The rearrangement joins TRBV10-3 to TRBJ2-7, with TRBD1 matching over 7 bases. V was clipped by 6 bases and J by 4 bases; unmatched bases: 9. Germline CDR1 and CDR2: ENHRY and SYGVKD. CDR3 length: 14 residues. CDR3 DNA sequence: TGTGCCATCAGAACCGACAGGGCGGATTACGAGCAGTACTTC. Translated, it gives CAIRTDRADYEQYF.

The chain uses TRBV19 and TRBJ2-1, with 8 bases matching TRBD2. Germline V gene sequence: CDR1 LNHDA, CDR2 SQIVND (reference sequence). After removal of 3 bases from V and 4 bases from J, the junction contained 5 bases not matched to a gene. The CDR3 extends over 15 amino acids. CDR3 protein: CASSIVGGGYNEQFF. The DNA for the CDR3 is TGTGCCAGTAGTATTGTCGGGGGGGGATACAATGAGCAGTTCTTC.

This sequence joins TRBV5-6 and TRBJ1-6; 10 positions agree with TRBD1. Per the germline V gene, CDR1 is SGHDT and CDR2 is YYEEEE. V lost 4 bases, J lost 0 bases, and 1 base stayed unmatched. CDR3 length: 16 residues. The CDR3: CASSRDRGSYNSPLHF. The DNA for the CDR3 is TGTGCCAGCAGCCGGGACAGGGGCTCCTATAATTCACCCCTCCACTTT.

The chain combines TRBV5-4 with TRBJ1-2; D call uncertain. The V end was cut by 0 bases, the J end by 4 bases, with 10 bases between. This CDR3 has 14 amino acids. Germline CDR1 SGHNT, CDR2 YYREEE (reference sequence). The DNA for the CDR3 is TGTGCCAGCAGCTTGGAGGGAAACAGCTATGGCTACACCTTC. Protein product: CASSLEGNSYGYTF. Together with reference TRBV5-4 and TRBJ1-2, the CDR3 gives the full variable domain: ETGVTQSPTHLIKTRGQQVTLRCSSQSGHNTVSWYQQALGQGPQFIFQYYREEENGRGNFPPRFSGLQFPNYSSELNVNALELDDSALYLCASSLEGNSYGYTFGSGTRLTVV.

This clone occurred once. The chain has TRBV6-6 and TRBJ1-4; D may be TRBD1 (5 bases). The length of the CDR3 is 15 residues. Germline V CDR1 and CDR2: MNHNY, SVGAGI (reference sequence). Trimming left V 2 bases short and J 6 bases short, with 13 bases between. The CDR3 sequence is CASSYLPGGDEKLFF. The CDR3 DNA reads as TGTGCCAGCAGTTACCTCCCTGGGGGGGATGAAAAACTGTTTTTT.

The V call is TRBV3-1 (or the pseudogene TRBV3-2), the J call TRBJ2-5; D is unclear. CDR1 and CDR2 from the germline V gene are LGHDT and YNNKEL (reference sequence). This CDR3 region has 13 residues. Trimming stripped 1 base from V and 7 bases from J, with 10 bases between. The CDR3 sequence is CASSQGSKGTQYF. In DNA, the CDR3 is TGTGCCAGCAGCCAAGGATCCAAGGGGACCCAGTACTTC.

The chain links TRBV6-5 to TRBJ2-2, with 9 bases that match TRBD2. The V gene end was trimmed by 0 bases and the J gene end by 7 bases; junction bases not matched to a gene: 3. CDR3 length: 15 residues. In germline, CDR1 is MNHEY, CDR2 SVGAGI. The DNA of the CDR3 is TGTGCCAGCAGTTACTCAAGCGGGGGGCACGGGGAGCTGTTTTTT. This gives the protein CASSYSSGGHGELFF.

The V call is TRBV6-5, the J call TRBJ1-2; 7 bases fit TRBD1. The V and J ends lost 5 bases and 4 bases, in that order; junction bases with no gene match: 7. This CDR3 contains 14 residues. CDR1 MNHEY and CDR2 SVGAGI come from the germline V gene. For the CDR3, the DNA is TGTGCCAGCAGTCCTAACAGGGGCAGCTATGGCTACACCTTC. It encodes CASSPNRGSYGYTF.

This rearrangement joins TRBV5-8 to TRBJ2-6; D is uncertain. The germline CDR1 and CDR2 sequences are SGHTS and YDEGEE. The V end was cut by 4 bases, the J end by 0 bases, with 11 bases between. The CDR3 contains 16 residues. The CDR3 region is CASSAPWGSGANVLTF. In DNA, the CDR3 is TGTGCCAGCAGCGCCCCGTGGGGCTCTGGGGCCAACGTCCTGACTTTC.

V and J are TRBV4-2 and TRBJ1-1, with D possibly TRBD1 on 5 matching bases. Trimming removed 1 base at V and 5 bases at J, with 11 bases between. This CDR3 is 14 amino acids long. CDR1 is LGHNA, CDR2 YNFKEQ, per germline. CDR3 DNA sequence: TGTGCCAGCAGCCAAGCTCCCAGGGCTACTGAAGCTTTCTTT. This gives the protein CASSQAPRATEAFF.

The V gene is TRBV19, the J gene TRBJ1-4, with D unresolved. This CDR3 is built from 15 residues. Germline CDR1 and CDR2: LNHDA and SQIVND (reference sequence). Trimming took off 7 bases at V and 7 bases at J, with 19 bases between the two ends. The CDR3 loop is CASNQETADSEKLFF. As DNA, the CDR3 is TGTGCCAGTAACCAAGAGACGGCGGACTCTGAAAAACTGTTTTTT.

The CDR3 bases are TGTGCCAGCACCGGGACAGGGGCAGAATATCAGCCCCAGCATTTT. This sequence encodes CASTGTGAEYQPQHF. The chain has TRBV6-5 and TRBJ1-5, with 10 bases lining up with TRBD1. The CDR3 has 15 residues. CDR1 and CDR2 (germline): MNHEY, SVGAGI. Trimming took 7 bases from V and 5 from J; bases not matched to a gene: 8.

This clone was seen a handful of times. The rearrangement uses TRBV12-3 or TRBV12-4 and TRBJ1-5, with D perhaps TRBD1 (6 bases). V was pared by 8 bases and J by 9 bases, with 14 bases between. This CDR3 comprises 12 residues. The CDR3 DNA reads TGTGCCAGCGAACAGGGATTAGGGCCCCAGCATTTT. Its protein is CASEQGLGPQHF.

V and J are TRBV7-9 and TRBJ2-5; TRBD1 or TRBD2 may be the D gene (5 bases each). The V and J ends lost 3 bases and 0 bases respectively, with 17 bases between them. This CDR3 has 17 amino acids. Germline CDR1 is SEHNR and CDR2 is FQNEAQ (reference sequence). The CDR3 protein is CASSLAPGGSYQETQYF. The CDR3 DNA reads as TGTGCCAGCAGCTTGGCTCCTGGGGGATCGTACCAAGAGACCCAGTACTTC.

The rearrangement uses TRBV6-2 or TRBV6-3 and TRBJ1-1; D unresolved. With 4 bases removed from V and 1 base from J, the gap between germline ends came to 10 bases. In germline, CDR1 is MNHEY, CDR2 SVGEGT. This CDR3 is 14 amino acids long. CDR3 protein: CASSWVGPNTEAFF. The CDR3 DNA follows: TGTGCCAGCAGTTGGGTCGGACCGAACACTGAAGCTTTCTTT.

In its sample, this clone was seen a few times. This chain connects TRBV30 to TRBJ1-6; D uncertain. V lost 3 bases and J 13 bases, leaving 13 bases between the germline ends. Germline V gives CDR1 GTSNPN, CDR2 SVGIG (reference sequence). This CDR3 has 12 amino acids. Written as DNA, the CDR3 is TGTGCCTGGAGCCGGACTGCCGACCCCCTCCACTTT. Protein product: CAWSRTADPLHF.

V usage is TRBV19 and J usage is TRBJ2-1, with TRBD1 identical over 8 bases. This CDR3 region has 15 residues. V gave up 10 bases and J gave up 6 bases; unmatched junction bases: 14. Looked up from germline, CDR1 is LNHDA and CDR2 is SQIVND (reference sequence). The CDR3 protein is CATVTNRGQGNEQFF. CDR3 nucleotides: TGTGCCACTGTGACCAACCGTGGACAGGGCAATGAGCAGTTCTTC.

The rearrangement joins TRBV7-9 to TRBJ2-2; 9 bases are a match to TRBD1. This CDR3 comprises 17 residues. Germline V gene data show CDR1 as SEHNR and CDR2 as FQNEAQ (reference sequence). The V segment lost 1 base and the J segment 1 base; nucleotides outside the gene matches: 4. The CDR3 protein is CASSLGLGQGNTGELFF. The CDR3 DNA is TGTGCCAGCAGCTTAGGTCTGGGACAGGGGAACACCGGGGAGCTGTTTTTT. The full variable domain, in which reference TRBV7-9 and TRBJ2-2 provide the parts outside the CDR3, is DTGVSQNPRHKITKRGQNVTFRCDPISEHNRLYWYRQTLGQGPEFLTYFQNEAQLEKSRLLSDRFSAERPKGSFSTLEIQRTEQGDSAMYLCASSLGLGQGNTGELFFGEGSRLTVL.

The chain has TRBV15 and TRBJ2-1; possible D gene TRBD2, 6 bases. The V gene lost 5 bases and the J gene lost 7 bases, with 15 bases spanning the gap. Germline V CDR1 and CDR2: LNHNV, YYDKDF (reference sequence). The CDR3 has 14 amino acids. CDR3 amino acids: CATSLVPEGNEQFF. The CDR3 region has the DNA TGTGCCACCAGCCTAGTACCGGAGGGGAATGAGCAGTTCTTC.

V is TRBV10-3 and J is TRBJ2-3, with 9 bases identical to TRBD1. J lost 3 bases, V lost 4 bases, and 5 bases had no gene match. This CDR3 comprises 15 residues. CDR1 is ENHRY, CDR2 SYGVKD, per germline. CDR3 in amino acids: CAISGDREVTDTQYF. The CDR3 region has the DNA TGTGCCATCAGTGGGGACAGGGAAGTAACAGATACGCAGTATTTT.

This chain joins TRBV5-1 and TRBJ1-2; D gene uncertain. Trimming took off 0 bases at V and 2 bases at J, with 8 bases between the two ends. The CDR3 has 14 residues. The germline V gene has CDR1 SGHRS and CDR2 YFSETQ. In DNA, the CDR3 is TGCGCCAGCAGCTTGGGACCGAGAAACTATGGCTACACCTTC. Translated, it gives CASSLGPRNYGYTF.

The rearrangement links TRBV10-3 to TRBJ1-2, with a weak D call TRBD1 (5 bases). Trimming took 0 bases from V and 7 from J, leaving 12 bases between them. In germline, CDR1 is ENHRY, CDR2 SYGVKD. CDR3 length: 14 amino acids. The CDR3 DNA reads TGTGCCATCAGTGAGTCGTGGTGGGGACCTGGCTACACCTTC. Translating it yields CAISESWWGPGYTF.

The genes are TRBV4-2 and TRBJ1-5; no reliable D call. The CDR3 has 13 amino acids. V lost 0 bases and J 7 bases, leaving 7 bases between the germline ends. CDR1 is LGHNA and CDR2 is YNFKEQ in the germline V gene. For the CDR3, the DNA is TGTGCCAGCAGCCAAGATTTATGGCAGCCCCAGCATTTT. It is translated as CASSQDLWQPQHF.